This T cell receptor beta chain appears in the sequencing data of a study of T cells expressing NK-cell markers. For the study at large: One of the eight sequenced donors was seronegative, whereas the other seven were HCMV-seropositive.

Germline V gene lookup returns CDR1 SQVTM and CDR2 ANQGSEA. This CDR3 contains 15 residues. Reanalyzing the 5' RACE reads, TCRdb keeps one entry per CDR3 protein, without DNA. The sample data list about 550,000 distinct CDR3 sequences. V usage is TRBV29-1 and J usage is TRBJ2-3; the D call from TCRdb, TRBD2, cannot be confirmed without DNA. Input material: blood T cells: a sorted CD56 or NKG2C T cell subset, CD4+ or CD8+ T cells, or bulk PBMC T cells (not recorded which). The TCR originated in a man in his late teens or twenties in good health. This chain's CDR3 is CSALRGASGTDTQYF.